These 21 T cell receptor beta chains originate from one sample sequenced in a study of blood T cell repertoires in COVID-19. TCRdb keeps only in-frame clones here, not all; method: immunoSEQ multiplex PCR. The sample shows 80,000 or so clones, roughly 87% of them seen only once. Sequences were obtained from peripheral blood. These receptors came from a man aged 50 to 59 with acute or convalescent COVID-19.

The CDR3 here is CASSLGLQNTEAFF. The CDR3 DNA sequence: TGTGCCAGCAGCCTGGGACTGCAGAACACTGAAGCTTTCTTT. The chain combines TRBV9 with TRBJ1-1, with a weak D call TRBD1 (5 bases). V lost 4 bases, J lost 1 base, and 11 bases lay in between. Germline loops: CDR1 SGDLS, CDR2 YYNGEE. The CDR3 spans 14 residues.

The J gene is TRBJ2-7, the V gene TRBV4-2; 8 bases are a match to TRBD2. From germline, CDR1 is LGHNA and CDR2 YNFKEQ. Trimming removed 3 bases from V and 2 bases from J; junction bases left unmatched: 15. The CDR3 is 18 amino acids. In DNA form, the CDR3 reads TGTGCCAGCAGCCACGATTGGCGGGAGGTGTCGAAACCCTACGAGCAGTACTTC. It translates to CASSHDWREVSKPYEQYF.

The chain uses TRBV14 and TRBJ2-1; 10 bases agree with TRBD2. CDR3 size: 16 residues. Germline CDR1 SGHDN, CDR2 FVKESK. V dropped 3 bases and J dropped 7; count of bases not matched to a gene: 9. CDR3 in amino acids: CASSQSSGRASNEQFF. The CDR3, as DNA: TGTGCCAGCAGCCAGTCTAGCGGGAGAGCAAGTAATGAGCAGTTCTTC.

CDR3 amino acids: CASSERSGTTYNEQFF. In nucleotides, the CDR3 is TGTGCCAGCAGTGAACGATCCGGGACTACCTACAATGAGCAGTTCTTC. V is TRBV6-1 and J is TRBJ2-1, with TRBD2 matching 7 bases. This CDR3 spans 16 amino acids. Trimming cost V 2 bases and J 2 bases; bases outside gene matches: 6. The germline gives CDR1 MNHNS, CDR2 SASEGT.

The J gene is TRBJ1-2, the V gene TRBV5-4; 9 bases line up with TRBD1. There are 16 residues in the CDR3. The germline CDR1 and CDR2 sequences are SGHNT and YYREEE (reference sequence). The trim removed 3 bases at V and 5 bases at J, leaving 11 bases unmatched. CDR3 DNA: TGTGCCAGCAGCTGGGAGGGTGACAGGGGGATGTATGGCTACACCTTC. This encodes CASSWEGDRGMYGYTF.

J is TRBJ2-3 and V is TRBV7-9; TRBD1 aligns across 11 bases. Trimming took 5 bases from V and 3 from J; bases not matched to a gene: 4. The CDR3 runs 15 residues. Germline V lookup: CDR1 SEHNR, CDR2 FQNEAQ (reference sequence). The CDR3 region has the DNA TGTGCCAGCAGCCCGGGACAGGGGGGAACAGATACGCAGTATTTT. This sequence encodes CASSPGQGGTDTQYF.

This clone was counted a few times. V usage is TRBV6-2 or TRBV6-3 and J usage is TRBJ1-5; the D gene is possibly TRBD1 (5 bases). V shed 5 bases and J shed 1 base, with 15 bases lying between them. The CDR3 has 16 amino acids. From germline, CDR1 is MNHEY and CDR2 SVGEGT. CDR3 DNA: TGTGCCAGCAGTAACCCCGGGGGATTAAGCAATCAGCCCCAGCATTTT. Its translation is CASSNPGGLSNQPQHF.

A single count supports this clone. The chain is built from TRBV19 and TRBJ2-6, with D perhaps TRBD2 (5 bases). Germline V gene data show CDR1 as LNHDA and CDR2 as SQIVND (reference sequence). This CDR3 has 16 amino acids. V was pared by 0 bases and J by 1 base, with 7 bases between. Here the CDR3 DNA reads TGTGCCAGTAGTATAGATCGGGGATCTGGGGCCAACGTCCTGACTTTC. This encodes CASSIDRGSGANVLTF.

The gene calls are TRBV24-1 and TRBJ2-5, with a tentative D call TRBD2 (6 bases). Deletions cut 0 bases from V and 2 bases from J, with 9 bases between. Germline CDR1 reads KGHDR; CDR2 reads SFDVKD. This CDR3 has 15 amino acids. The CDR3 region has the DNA TGTGCCACCAGTGATTTGGGAGGGCCTCAAGAGACCCAGTACTTC. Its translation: CATSDLGGPQETQYF.

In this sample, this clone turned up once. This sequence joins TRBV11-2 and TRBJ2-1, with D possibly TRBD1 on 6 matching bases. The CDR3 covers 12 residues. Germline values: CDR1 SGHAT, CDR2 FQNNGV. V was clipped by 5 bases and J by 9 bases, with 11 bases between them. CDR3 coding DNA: TGTGCCAGCAGCGCCACAGGGTTTGAGCAGTTCTTC. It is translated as CASSATGFEQFF.

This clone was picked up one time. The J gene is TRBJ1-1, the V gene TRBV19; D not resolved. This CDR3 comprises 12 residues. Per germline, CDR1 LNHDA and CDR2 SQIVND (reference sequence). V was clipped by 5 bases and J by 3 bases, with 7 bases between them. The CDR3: CASSAGDTEAFF. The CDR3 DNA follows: TGTGCCAGTAGTGCCGGTGACACTGAAGCTTTCTTT.

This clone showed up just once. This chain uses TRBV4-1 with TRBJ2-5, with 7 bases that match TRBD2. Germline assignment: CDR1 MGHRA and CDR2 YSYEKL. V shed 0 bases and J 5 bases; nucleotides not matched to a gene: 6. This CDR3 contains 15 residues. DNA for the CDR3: TGCGCCAGCAGCCAAGATCAGGGAGGGATGGAGACCCAGTACTTC. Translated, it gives CASSQDQGGMETQYF.

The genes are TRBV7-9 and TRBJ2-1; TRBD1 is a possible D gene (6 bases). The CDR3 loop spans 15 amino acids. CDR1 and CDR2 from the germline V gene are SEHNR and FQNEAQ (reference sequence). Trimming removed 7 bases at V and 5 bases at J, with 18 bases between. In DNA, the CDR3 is TGTGCCAGCACCCTGAACAGGGTAAGGGACAATGAGCAGTTCTTC. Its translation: CASTLNRVRDNEQFF.

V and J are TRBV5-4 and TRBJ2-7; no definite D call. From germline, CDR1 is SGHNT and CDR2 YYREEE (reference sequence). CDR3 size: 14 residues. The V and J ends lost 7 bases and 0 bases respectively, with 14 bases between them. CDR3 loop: CASFPADSSYEQYF. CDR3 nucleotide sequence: TGTGCCAGCTTCCCGGCGGATAGCTCCTACGAGCAGTACTTC.

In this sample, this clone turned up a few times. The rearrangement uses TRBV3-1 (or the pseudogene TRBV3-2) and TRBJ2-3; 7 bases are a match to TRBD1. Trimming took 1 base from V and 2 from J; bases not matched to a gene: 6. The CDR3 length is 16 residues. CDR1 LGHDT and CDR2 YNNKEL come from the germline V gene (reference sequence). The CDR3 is CASSQGTGANTDTQYF. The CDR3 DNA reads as TGTGCCAGCAGCCAAGGCACAGGGGCAAACACAGATACGCAGTATTTT.

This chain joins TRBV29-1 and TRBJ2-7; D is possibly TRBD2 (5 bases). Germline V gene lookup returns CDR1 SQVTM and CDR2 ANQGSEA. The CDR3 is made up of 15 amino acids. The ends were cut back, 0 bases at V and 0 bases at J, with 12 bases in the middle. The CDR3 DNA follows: TGCAGCGTTGAAGACCCCCCGGGATACTCCTACGAGCAGTACTTC. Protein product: CSVEDPPGYSYEQYF.

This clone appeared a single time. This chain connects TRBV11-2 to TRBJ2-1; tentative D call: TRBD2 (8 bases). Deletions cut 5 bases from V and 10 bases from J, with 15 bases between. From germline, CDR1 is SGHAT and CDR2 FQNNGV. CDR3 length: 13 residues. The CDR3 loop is CASSPGGGREQFF. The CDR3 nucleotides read TGTGCCAGCAGCCCGGGAGGGGGCCGGGAGCAGTTCTTC.

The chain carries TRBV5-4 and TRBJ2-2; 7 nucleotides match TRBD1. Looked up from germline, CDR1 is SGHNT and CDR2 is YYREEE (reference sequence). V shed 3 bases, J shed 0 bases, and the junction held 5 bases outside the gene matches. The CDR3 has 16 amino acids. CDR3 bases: TGTGCCAGCAGCTATTACAGGGGAGCGAACACCGGGGAGCTGTTTTTT. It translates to CASSYYRGANTGELFF.

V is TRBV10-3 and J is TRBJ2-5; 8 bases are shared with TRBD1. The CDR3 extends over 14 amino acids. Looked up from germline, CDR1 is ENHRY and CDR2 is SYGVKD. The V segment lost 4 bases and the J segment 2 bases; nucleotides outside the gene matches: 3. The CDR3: CAISGDRSQETQYF. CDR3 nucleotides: TGTGCCATCAGTGGGGACAGGTCACAAGAGACCCAGTACTTC.

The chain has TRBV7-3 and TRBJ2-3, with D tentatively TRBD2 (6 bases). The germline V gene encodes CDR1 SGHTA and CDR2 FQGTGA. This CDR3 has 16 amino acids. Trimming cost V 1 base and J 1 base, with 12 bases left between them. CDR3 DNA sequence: TGTGCCAGCAGCTTAAAAAGCGGAGGGGGCACAGATACGCAGTATTTT. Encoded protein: CASSLKSGGGTDTQYF.

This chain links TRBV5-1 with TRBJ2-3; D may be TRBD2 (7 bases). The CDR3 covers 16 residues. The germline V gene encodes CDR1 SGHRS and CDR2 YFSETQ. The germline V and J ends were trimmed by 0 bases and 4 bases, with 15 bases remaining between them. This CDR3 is CASSLVGGASADTQYF. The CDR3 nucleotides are TGCGCCAGCAGCTTGGTGGGGGGGGCGAGTGCAGATACGCAGTATTTT.